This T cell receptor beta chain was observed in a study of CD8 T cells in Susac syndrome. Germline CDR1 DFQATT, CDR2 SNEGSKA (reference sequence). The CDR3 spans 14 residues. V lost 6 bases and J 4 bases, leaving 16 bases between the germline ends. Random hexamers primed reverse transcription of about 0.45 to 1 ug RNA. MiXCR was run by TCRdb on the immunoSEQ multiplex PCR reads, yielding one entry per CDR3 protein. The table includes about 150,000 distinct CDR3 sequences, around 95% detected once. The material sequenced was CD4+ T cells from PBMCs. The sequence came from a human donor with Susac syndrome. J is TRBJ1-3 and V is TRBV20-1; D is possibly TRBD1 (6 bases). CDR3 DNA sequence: TGCAGTGCCACAGGCCCGGGGGCCGGAAACACCATATATTTT. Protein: CSATGPGAGNTIYF.